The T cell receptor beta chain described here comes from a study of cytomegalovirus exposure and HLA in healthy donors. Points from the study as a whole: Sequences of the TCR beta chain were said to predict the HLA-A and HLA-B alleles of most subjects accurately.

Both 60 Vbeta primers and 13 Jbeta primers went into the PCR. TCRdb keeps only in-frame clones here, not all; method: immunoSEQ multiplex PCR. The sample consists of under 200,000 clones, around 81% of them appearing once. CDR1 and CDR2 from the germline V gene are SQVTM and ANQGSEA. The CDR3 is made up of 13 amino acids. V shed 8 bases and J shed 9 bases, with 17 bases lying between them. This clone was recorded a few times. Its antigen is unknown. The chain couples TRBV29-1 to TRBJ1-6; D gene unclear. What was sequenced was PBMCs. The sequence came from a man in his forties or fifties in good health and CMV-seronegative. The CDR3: CSSREETASPLHF. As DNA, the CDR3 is TGCAGCTCTCGAGAGGAGACCGCTTCACCCCTCCACTTT.